A selection of T cell receptor beta chains follows, all from one sample in a study of T cells in tumors after PD-1 blockade. The repertoire was sequenced with immunoSEQ multiplex PCR; TCRdb's copy has only in-frame clones and lacks some. This sample has tens of thousands of clones, with roughly 70% found just once. This sample comprised PBMCs, obtained after anti-PD-1 treatment. These receptors were obtained from a human donor with basal cell carcinoma. Each CDR3 is given with its conserved first and last residue. The D gene is left open where the match is weak. Some rows have no size entry. The others give once, few or many, or a class for an expanded clone.

D gene	V gene	J gene	clone size	CDR3 DNA	CDR3 protein
-	TRBV3-1/TRBV3-2	TRBJ1-2	-	TGTGCCAGCAGCCGGGGCGGGGGCGACTATGGCTACACCTTC	CASSRGGGDYGYTF
-	TRBV3-1/TRBV3-2	TRBJ2-7	-	TGTGCCAGCAGCCAACCCGGGGGCGAGCAGTACTTC	CASSQPGGEQYF
-	TRBV5-1	TRBJ2-3	-	TGCGCCAGCAGCGATAGACCGGGACTCCGAGGGGATACGCAGTATTTT	CASSDRPGLRGDTQYF
-	TRBV14	TRBJ2-1	-	TGTGCCAGCAGCCAAGTACGTAGGACTAACAATGAGCAGTTCTTC	CASSQVRRTNNEQFF
TRBD1	TRBV18	TRBJ2-1	once	TGTGCCAGCTCAACGACAGGGGCCTACAATGAGCAGTTCTTC	CASSTTGAYNEQFF
TRBD1	TRBV10-3	TRBJ2-7	-	TGTGCCATCAGTCCGGGACAGGGGTTAGGAGAGCAGTACTTC	CAISPGQGLGEQYF
TRBD1	TRBV7-9	TRBJ1-2	-	TGTGCCAGCAGCCCCCCGGACCGGGACAGGGTCCTGCATCGCTATGGCTACACCTTC	CASSPPDRDRVLHRYGYTF
TRBD1	TRBV5-1	TRBJ1-4	-	TGCGCCAGCAGCCTCTGGACAGGGACTAATGAAAAACTGTTTTTT	CASSLWTGTNEKLFF
TRBD1	TRBV28	TRBJ2-7	-	TGTGCCAGCAGTTATTTACAGGGGGCTCTCTACGAACAGTACTTC	CASSYLQGALYEQYF
-	TRBV2	TRBJ1-1	-	TGTGCCAGCAGCGACCGTACAGGGTCCACTGAAGCTTTCTTT	CASSDRTGSTEAFF
-	TRBV2	TRBJ1-1	-	TGTGCCAGCAAGGCGGGTTCCATGAACACTGAAGCTTTCTTT	CASKAGSMNTEAFF
TRBD1	TRBV28	TRBJ1-2	-	TGTGCCAGCAGCCTGCGGACAGGGTATGGCTACACCTTC	CASSLRTGYGYTF
TRBD1	TRBV7-8	TRBJ1-5	-	TGTGCCAGCAGCGTCGACAGGGAGGATCAGCCCCAGCATTTT	CASSVDREDQPQHF
-	TRBV19	TRBJ1-5	-	TGTGCCAGTAGACACCAGGGGTATCAGCCCCAGCATTTT	CASRHQGYQPQHF